These T cell receptor beta chains were read from a single sample in a study of vaccination effects on CD4 cells after COVID-19. Sequenced by immunoSEQ multiplex PCR; TCRdb stores in-frame clones only, minus some. Among approximately 40,000 clones listed, 82% were seen once. Antigens for these TCRs are unknown. Sequenced here: CD4+ T cells from PBMCs cultured without peptide, sampled before COVID-19 vaccination. All receptors come from a human donor who received a COVID-19 vaccine. Both conserved end residues are part of each CDR3. D genes are given only for firm matches. Not every row has a clone size; where given, it reads once, few, many or a size class.

NA	TRBV11-2	TRBJ1-2	TRBD1	TGTGCCAGCAGCTCCGCCGACAGGGGGAATGGCTACACCTTC	CASSSADRGNGYTF
NA	TRBV6-2/TRBV6-3	TRBJ1-5	TRBD1	TGTGCCAGCAGTCCGCGGGACAGGGGGCTCTATCAGCCCCAGCATTTT	CASSPRDRGLYQPQHF
few	TRBV5-1	TRBJ2-1	NA	TGCGCCAGCAGCCCCACCCGCAGAGAGCAGTTCTTC	CASSPTRREQFF
NA	TRBV19	TRBJ2-2	NA	TGTGCCAGTAGTACCCCTAGGGCGGGGGACAATCCCGGGGAGCTGTTTTTT	CASSTPRAGDNPGELFF
NA	TRBV3-1/TRBV3-2	TRBJ2-5	NA	TGTGCCAGCAGCCAAGAACGATTGTACCAAGAGACCCAGTACTTC	CASSQERLYQETQYF
NA	TRBV4-2	TRBJ1-4	NA	TGTGCCAGCAGCCAAGAAAGGGGACAAGACGATGGAAAACTGTTTTTT	CASSQERGQDDGKLFF
NA	TRBV15	TRBJ1-6	TRBD1	TGTGCCACCAGCAGAGATCCCCAGGGGGCTAATTCACCCCTCCACTTT	CATSRDPQGANSPLHF
few	TRBV6-2/TRBV6-3	TRBJ1-6	NA	TGTGCCAGCAGTTACGGGACCGGGTCACCCCTCCACTTT	CASSYGTGSPLHF
NA	TRBV6-1	TRBJ1-5	NA	TGTGCCAGCAGTGAAGCGCGACTGAGGGGTTTCCATCAGCCCCAGCATTTT	CASSEARLRGFHQPQHF
NA	TRBV5-1	TRBJ2-2	NA	TGCGCCAGCAGCTTGGCCCCCGGAGGGGACGGGGAGCTGTTTTTT	CASSLAPGGDGELFF
NA	TRBV5-4	TRBJ1-4	TRBD1	TGTGCCAGCAGCTTGGAAGGTCCAGGGGGGGTTGTAAAACTGTTTTTT	CASSLEGPGGVVKLFF
NA	TRBV19	TRBJ2-3	TRBD2	TGTGCCAGTAGTGCGGGACTAGTTGGATCAGATACGCAGTATTTT	CASSAGLVGSDTQYF
NA	TRBV18	TRBJ1-5	TRBD1	TGTGCCAGCTCACCACCGGGACAGGGGGTTCTAAGCAATCAGCCCCAGCATTTT	CASSPPGQGVLSNQPQHF
NA	TRBV2	TRBJ2-5	NA	TGTGCCAGCAGTGTCATCGGAGGGGGAGGAGAGACCCAGTACTTC	CASSVIGGGGETQYF
NA	TRBV6-5	TRBJ1-6	TRBD1	TGTGCCAGCAGTTACACCGGGACAGGGTATTCACCCCTCCACTTT	CASSYTGTGYSPLHF
once	TRBV5-5	TRBJ1-1	TRBD1	TGTGCCAGCAGCCCAACCGGGACAGGCTTTCCAGGAGCTTTCTTT	CASSPTGTGFPGAFF
NA	TRBV7-2	TRBJ2-3	TRBD2	TGTGCCAGCAGCTTAGGCGGCGGGGGGGCTTGGGATACGCAGTATTTT	CASSLGGGGAWDTQYF
NA	TRBV7-2	TRBJ1-5	NA	TGTGCCAGCAGCCCCTGGGACAGCAATCAGCCCCAGCATTTT	CASSPWDSNQPQHF
NA	TRBV4-2	TRBJ2-5	TRBD1	TGTGCCAGCAGCCGGGGACAGGGCGGAGAAGAGACCCAGTACTTC	CASSRGQGGEETQYF
NA	TRBV6-6	TRBJ2-2	NA	TGTGCCAGCGATGGGGGCGCCGGGGAGCTGTTTTTT	CASDGGAGELFF
NA	TRBV6-5	TRBJ1-1	NA	TGTGCCAGCAGGTTCATGGGCCCAGCTTTCTTT	CASRFMGPAFF
NA	TRBV7-9	TRBJ2-3	TRBD1	TGTGCCAGCAGCGATACGGGACAGGGCGAGGTCGGTCGATATTTT	CASSDTGQGEVGRYF
NA	TRBV19	TRBJ1-1	TRBD1	TGTGCCAGTAGTTGGGCCAGGGGGCCTGAAGCTTTCTTT	CASSWARGPEAFF
NA	TRBV7-9	TRBJ1-1	NA	TGTGCCAGCAGCTTATTCGGGAACACTGAAGCTTTCTTT	CASSLFGNTEAFF
NA	TRBV2	TRBJ1-2	NA	TGTGCCAGCAGGACGACAGTTTTTTATGGCTACACCTTC	CASRTTVFYGYTF
few	TRBV18	TRBJ1-3	NA	TGTGCCACCCTCCAACTCGTCTCTGGAAACACCATATATTTT	CATLQLVSGNTIYF
NA	TRBV7-9	TRBJ2-6	TRBD1	TGTGCCAGCAGCCCCAGGACAGGGAGTCCTGGGGCCAACGTCCTGACTTTC	CASSPRTGSPGANVLTF
NA	TRBV5-1	TRBJ2-1	TRBD1	TGCGCCAGCAGCGCCACCGGGACAGGGAATTCCAATGAGCAGTTCTTC	CASSATGTGNSNEQFF
few	TRBV30	TRBJ2-1	NA	TGTGCCTGGAATCGGCAAGGTTTCAATGAGCAGTTCTTC	CAWNRQGFNEQFF
NA	TRBV7-9	TRBJ1-4	NA	TGTGCCAGCAGCTTGGGGGGAACACTGTTTTTT	CASSLGGTLFF
NA	TRBV2	TRBJ2-1	NA	TGTGCCAGCAGTGCCCTGGTGGGTCTGCAGTTCTTC	CASSALVGLQFF
once	TRBV28	TRBJ2-2	NA	TGTGCCAGCAGTTTGGCAGGGATCACCGGGGAGCTGTTTTTT	CASSLAGITGELFF
NA	TRBV5-1	TRBJ2-5	NA	TGCGCCAGCAGCCCGGTACCCAGGGAGGAGACCCAGTACTTC	CASSPVPREETQYF
NA	TRBV28	TRBJ1-3	TRBD1	TGTGCCAGCAGTTTAGGGTCCGGACAGGGGGCCCAACACTCTGGAAACACCATATATTTT	CASSLGSGQGAQHSGNTIYF
NA	TRBV5-5	TRBJ1-5	NA	TGTGCCAGCAGCTTGGAGTCCAATCAGCCCCAGCATTTT	CASSLESNQPQHF
once	TRBV24-1	TRBJ2-1	NA	TGTGCCACCAGTGATGGAACAGGGATTGAGCAGTTCTTC	CATSDGTGIEQFF
few	TRBV25-1	TRBJ1-2	NA	TGTGCCAGCAGCCCCGGGTGGGGCTATGGCTACACCTTC	CASSPGWGYGYTF
NA	TRBV5-6	TRBJ1-1	NA	TGTGCCAGCAGCTTGGTACACCTGAACACTGAAGCTTTCTTT	CASSLVHLNTEAFF
NA	TRBV18	TRBJ1-1	NA	TGTGCCAGCTCATGGGTTACAGGGCGCACTGAAGCTTTCTTT	CASSWVTGRTEAFF
NA	TRBV7-3	TRBJ2-1	NA	TGTGCCAGCAGCTTACTAGGGGGTGACTACAATGAGCAGTTCTTC	CASSLLGGDYNEQFF